Shown below are 8 T cell receptor beta chains from a single sample sequenced in a study of blood T cells in healthy people across ages. With a J-beta primer mix and a sample-barcoded 5' primer, a second PCR ran about 7 to 11 cycles. TCRdb re-analysed the 5' RACE reads in MiXCR, keeping a single row per CDR3 protein. The data show 790,000 or so distinct CDR3 sequences, 56% seen once. The specimen was blood. Receptors were obtained from a man aged 40-49 years in good health.

This chain connects TRBV7-9 to TRBJ1-5; D remains ambiguous. V was cut by 0 bases and J by 4 bases, with 10 bases left in between. This CDR3 is built from 15 residues. Germline V gene data show CDR1 as SEHNR and CDR2 as FQNEAQ (reference sequence). The CDR3 DNA reads as TGTGCCAGCAGCTTAGCTACCACCGGGAATCAGCCCCAGCATTTT. It yields the protein CASSLATTGNQPQHF.

This clonotype appeared a few times. This chain connects TRBV7-2 to TRBJ2-7, with 12 bases lining up with TRBD2. Germline V CDR1 and CDR2: SGHTA, FQGNSA. V was pared by 6 bases and J by 6 bases, with 9 bases of the junction left unmatched. The CDR3 is 15 amino acids. The CDR3 DNA is TGTGCCAGCAGGCAAAGACTAGCGGGAGACCGCGAGCAGTACTTC. Amino acid sequence: CASRQRLAGDREQYF.

CDR3 in DNA: TGCAGCGCCATGCCGGGACAGGGCTATGGCTACACCTTC. The encoded protein is CSAMPGQGYGYTF. The V gene is TRBV29-1, the J gene TRBJ1-2, with TRBD1 matching 9 bases. The CDR3 sequence is 13 residues long. The ends lost 7 bases at V and 4 bases at J; junction bases unmatched: 7. Germline loops: CDR1 SQVTM, CDR2 ANQGSEA.

The genes are TRBV12-5 and TRBJ2-5; 10 bases line up with TRBD2. The CDR3 has 17 residues. Germline V gene lookup returns CDR1 LGHNT and CDR2 FRNRAP. J was trimmed by 5 bases and V by 1 base; bases with no gene match: 10. CDR3: CASGLAPSGRAGETQYF. The CDR3 bases are TGTGCTAGTGGTTTGGCCCCAAGCGGGAGGGCGGGGGAGACCCAGTACTTC. Combining the CDR3 with reference TRBV12-5 and TRBJ2-5 gives the whole variable domain DARVTQTPRHKVTEMGQEVTMRCQPILGHNTVFWYRQTMMQGLELLAYFRNRAPLDDSGMPKDRFSAEMPDATLATLKIQPSEPRDSAVYFCASGLAPSGRAGETQYFGPGTRLLVL.

V usage is TRBV7-6 and J usage is TRBJ2-5, with D possibly TRBD1 on 8 matching bases. The last part of the DNA fits TRBJ2-7 better; the J call may be wrong. Germline CDR1 SGHVS, CDR2 FNYEAQ. This CDR3 is built from 16 residues. DNA for the CDR3: TGTGCCAGCAGCTTAGCACCGACAGGGGAGGGCGACGAGCAGTACTTC. Protein product: CASSLAPTGEGDEQYF.

This clonotype was detected many times. This chain connects TRBV10-2 to TRBJ2-1, with D hard to call. This CDR3 spans 13 amino acids. Trimming shortened V by 2 bases and J by 4 bases, and 6 bases separated the two germline ends. The V gene's germline CDR1 is WSHSY and CDR2 SAAADI. CDR3: CASSEIPYNEQFF. The CDR3 DNA reads as TGCGCCAGCAGTGAGATCCCTTACAATGAGCAGTTCTTC.

V and J are TRBV6-1 and TRBJ1-5; D remains unclear. This CDR3 comprises 16 residues. Trimming removed 8 bases from V and 1 base from J, with 18 bases in between. In germline, CDR1 is MNHNS, CDR2 SASEGT. Here the CDR3 reads CASLVYGLESNQPQHF. The CDR3 DNA sequence: TGTGCCAGCCTAGTTTATGGGCTGGAAAGCAATCAGCCCCAGCATTTT.

This clonotype was counted only a few times. The chain employs TRBV7-2 and TRBJ2-5; D gene unclear. CDR3 length equals 14 residues. Germline values: CDR1 SGHTA, CDR2 FQGNSA. Trimming pared 4 bases from V and 4 bases from J, leaving 13 bases between. CDR3 in amino acids: CASSSGSSPETQYF. CDR3 DNA: TGTGCCAGCAGCTCAGGATCCTCTCCAGAGACCCAGTACTTC. Looking up the rest from reference TRBV7-2 and TRBJ2-5 gives the full variable domain: GAGVSQSPSNKVTEKGKDVELRCDPISGHTALYWYRQSLGQGLEFLIYFQGNSAPDKSGLPSDRFSAERTGGSVSTLTIQRTQQEDSAVYLCASSSGSSPETQYFGPGTRLLVL.